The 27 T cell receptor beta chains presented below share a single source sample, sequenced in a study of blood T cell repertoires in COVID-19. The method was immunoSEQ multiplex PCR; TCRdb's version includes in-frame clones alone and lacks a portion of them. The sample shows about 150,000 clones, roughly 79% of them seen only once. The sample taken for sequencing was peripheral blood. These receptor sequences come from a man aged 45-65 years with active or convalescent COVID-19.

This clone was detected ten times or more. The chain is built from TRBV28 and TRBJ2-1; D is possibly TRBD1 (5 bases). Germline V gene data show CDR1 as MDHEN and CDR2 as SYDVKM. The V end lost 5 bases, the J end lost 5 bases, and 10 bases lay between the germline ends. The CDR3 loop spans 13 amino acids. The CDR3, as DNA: TGTGCCAGCAGTACGCAGGGTCACAATGAGCAGTTCTTC. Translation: CASSTQGHNEQFF. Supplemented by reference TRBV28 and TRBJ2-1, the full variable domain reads DVKVTQSSRYLVKRTGEKVFLECVQDMDHENMFWYRQDPGLGLRLIYFSYDVKMKEKGDIPEGYSVSREKKERFSLILESASTNQTSMYLCASSTQGHNEQFFGPGTRLTVL.

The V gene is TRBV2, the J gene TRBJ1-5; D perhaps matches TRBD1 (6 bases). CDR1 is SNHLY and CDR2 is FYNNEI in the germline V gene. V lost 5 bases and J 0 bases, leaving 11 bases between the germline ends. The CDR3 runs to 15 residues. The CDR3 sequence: CASSTDRISNQPQHF. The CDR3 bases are TGTGCCAGCAGTACCGACAGGATTAGCAATCAGCCCCAGCATTTT. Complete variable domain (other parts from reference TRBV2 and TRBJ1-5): EPEVTQTPSHQVTQMGQEVILRCVPISNHLYFYWYRQILGQKVEFLVSFYNNEISEKSEIFDDQFSVERPDGSNFTLKIRSTKLEDSAMYFCASSTDRISNQPQHFGDGTRLSIL.

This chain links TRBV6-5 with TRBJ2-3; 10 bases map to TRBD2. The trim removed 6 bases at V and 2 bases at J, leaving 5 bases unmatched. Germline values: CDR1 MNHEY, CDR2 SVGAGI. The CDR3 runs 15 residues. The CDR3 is CASRPGTSATDTQYF. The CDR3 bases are TGTGCCAGCAGACCCGGGACTAGCGCCACAGATACGCAGTATTTT.

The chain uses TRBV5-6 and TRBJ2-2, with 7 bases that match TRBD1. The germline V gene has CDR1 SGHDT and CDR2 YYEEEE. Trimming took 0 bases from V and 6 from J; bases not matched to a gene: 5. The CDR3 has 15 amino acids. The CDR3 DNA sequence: TGTGCCAGCAGCTTGGGCGGCAGGGGGTCCGGGGAGCTGTTTTTT. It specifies CASSLGGRGSGELFF.

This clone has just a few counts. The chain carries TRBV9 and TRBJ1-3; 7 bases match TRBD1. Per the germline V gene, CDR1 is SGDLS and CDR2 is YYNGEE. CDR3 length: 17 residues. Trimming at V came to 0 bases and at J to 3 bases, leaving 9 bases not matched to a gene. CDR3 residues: CASSVGVAGGSGNTIYF. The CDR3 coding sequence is TGTGCCAGCAGCGTAGGAGTCGCAGGGGGAAGTGGAAACACCATATATTTT.

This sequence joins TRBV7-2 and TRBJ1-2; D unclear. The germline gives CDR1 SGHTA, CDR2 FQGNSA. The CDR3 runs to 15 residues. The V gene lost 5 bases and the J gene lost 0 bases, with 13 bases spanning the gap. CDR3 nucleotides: TGTGCCAGCAGCCGCGTGGGAGCCTCTAACTATGGCTACACCTTC. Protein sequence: CASSRVGASNYGYTF.

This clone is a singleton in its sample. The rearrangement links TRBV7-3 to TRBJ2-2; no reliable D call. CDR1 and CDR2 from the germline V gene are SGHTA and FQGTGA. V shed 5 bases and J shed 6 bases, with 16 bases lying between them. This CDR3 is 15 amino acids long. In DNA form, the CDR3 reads TGTGCCAGCAGCCCTTCCTTTGGCCGCCCCGGGGAGCTGTTTTTT. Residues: CASSPSFGRPGELFF. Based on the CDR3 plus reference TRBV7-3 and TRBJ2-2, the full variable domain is GAGVSQTPSNKVTEKGKYVELRCDPISGHTALYWYRQSLGQGPEFLIYFQGTGAADDSGLPNDRFFAVRPEGSVSTLKIQRTERGDSAVYLCASSPSFGRPGELFFGEGSRLTVL.

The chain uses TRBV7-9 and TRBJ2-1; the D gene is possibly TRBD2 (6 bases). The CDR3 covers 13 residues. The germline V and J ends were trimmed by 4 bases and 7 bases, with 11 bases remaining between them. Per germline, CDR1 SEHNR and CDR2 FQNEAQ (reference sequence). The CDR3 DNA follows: TGTGCCAGCAGCTATGACGGGAGAAATGAGCAGTTCTTC. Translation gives CASSYDGRNEQFF.

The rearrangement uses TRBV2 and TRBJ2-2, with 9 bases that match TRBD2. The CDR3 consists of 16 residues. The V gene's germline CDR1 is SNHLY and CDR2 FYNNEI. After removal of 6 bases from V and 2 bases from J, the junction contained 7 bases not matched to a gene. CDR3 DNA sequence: TGTGCCAGCAGGGCCGGGACTAGCTATAACACCGGGGAGCTGTTTTTT. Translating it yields CASRAGTSYNTGELFF.

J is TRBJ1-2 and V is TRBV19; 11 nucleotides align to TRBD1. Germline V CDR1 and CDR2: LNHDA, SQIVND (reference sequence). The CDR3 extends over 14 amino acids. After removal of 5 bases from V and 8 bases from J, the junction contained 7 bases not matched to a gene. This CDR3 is CASSPRTGGAGYTF. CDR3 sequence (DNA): TGTGCCAGTAGTCCACGGACAGGGGGCGCCGGCTACACCTTC. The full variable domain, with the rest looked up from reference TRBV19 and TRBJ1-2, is DGGITQSPKYLFRKEGQNVTLSCEQNLNHDAMYWYRQDPGQGLRLIYYSQIVNDFQKGDIAEGYSVSREKKESFPLTVTSAQKNPTAFYLCASSPRTGGAGYTFGSGTRLTVV.

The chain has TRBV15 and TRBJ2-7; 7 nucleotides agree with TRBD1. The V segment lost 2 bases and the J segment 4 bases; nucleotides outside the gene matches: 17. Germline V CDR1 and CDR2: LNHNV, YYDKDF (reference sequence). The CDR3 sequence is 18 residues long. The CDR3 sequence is CATSRFFRGQQSRYEQYF. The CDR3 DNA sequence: TGTGCCACCAGCAGATTCTTTAGGGGACAGCAATCTAGGTACGAGCAGTACTTC.

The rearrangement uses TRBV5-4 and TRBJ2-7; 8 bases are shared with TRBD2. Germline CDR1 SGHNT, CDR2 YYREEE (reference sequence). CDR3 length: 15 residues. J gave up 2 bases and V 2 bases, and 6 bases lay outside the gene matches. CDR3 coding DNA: TGTGCCAGCAGCTTAGGTAGCGGGACCACCTACGAGCAGTACTTC. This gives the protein CASSLGSGTTYEQYF.

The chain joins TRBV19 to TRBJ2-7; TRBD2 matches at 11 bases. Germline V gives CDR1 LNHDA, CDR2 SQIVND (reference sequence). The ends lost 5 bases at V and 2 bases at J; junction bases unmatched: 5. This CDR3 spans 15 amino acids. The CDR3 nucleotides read TGTGCCAGTAGTGGGACTAGCGGAGGAGCCTACGAGCAGTACTTC. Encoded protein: CASSGTSGGAYEQYF.

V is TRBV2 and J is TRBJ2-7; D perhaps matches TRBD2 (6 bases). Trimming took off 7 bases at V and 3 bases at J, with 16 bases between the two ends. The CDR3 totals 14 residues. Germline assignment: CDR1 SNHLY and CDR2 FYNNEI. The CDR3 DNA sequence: TGTGCCAGCAACATGGGACTCGAATTCTACGAGCAGTACTTC. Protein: CASNMGLEFYEQYF.

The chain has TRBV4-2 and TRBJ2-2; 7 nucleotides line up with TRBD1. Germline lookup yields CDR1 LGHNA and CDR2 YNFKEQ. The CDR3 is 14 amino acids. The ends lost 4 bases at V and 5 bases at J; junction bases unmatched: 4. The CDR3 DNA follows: TGTGCCAGCAGCCTGGGACAGTATACCGGGGAGCTGTTTTTT. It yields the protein CASSLGQYTGELFF.

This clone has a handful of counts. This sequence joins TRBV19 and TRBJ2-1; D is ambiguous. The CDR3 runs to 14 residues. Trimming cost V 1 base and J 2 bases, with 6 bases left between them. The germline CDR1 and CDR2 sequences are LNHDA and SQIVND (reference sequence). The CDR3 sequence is CASSIGAAYNEQFF. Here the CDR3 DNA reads TGTGCCAGTAGTATAGGGGCAGCCTACAATGAGCAGTTCTTC. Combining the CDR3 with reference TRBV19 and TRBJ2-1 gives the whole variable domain DGGITQSPKYLFRKEGQNVTLSCEQNLNHDAMYWYRQDPGQGLRLIYYSQIVNDFQKGDIAEGYSVSREKKESFPLTVTSAQKNPTAFYLCASSIGAAYNEQFFGPGTRLTVL.

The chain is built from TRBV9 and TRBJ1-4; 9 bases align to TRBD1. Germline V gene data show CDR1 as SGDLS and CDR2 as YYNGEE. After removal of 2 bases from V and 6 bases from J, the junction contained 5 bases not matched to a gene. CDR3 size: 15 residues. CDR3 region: CASSVGTGKDEKLFF. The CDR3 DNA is TGTGCCAGCAGCGTTGGGACAGGGAAGGATGAAAAACTGTTTTTT. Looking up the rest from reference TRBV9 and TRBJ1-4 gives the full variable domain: DSGVTQTPKHLITATGQRVTLRCSPRSGDLSVYWYQQSLDQGLQFLIQYYNGEERAKGNILERFSAQQFPDLHSELNLSSLELGDSALYFCASSVGTGKDEKLFFGSGTQLSVL.

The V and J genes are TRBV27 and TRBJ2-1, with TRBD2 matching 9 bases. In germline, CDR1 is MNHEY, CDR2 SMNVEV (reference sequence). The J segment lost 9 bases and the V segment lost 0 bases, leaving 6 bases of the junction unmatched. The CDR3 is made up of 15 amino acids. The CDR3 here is CASSLSGAGGSEQFF. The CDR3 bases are TGTGCCAGCAGTTTATCGGGCGCGGGAGGGTCTGAGCAGTTCTTC.

The CDR3 region has the DNA TGTGCCAGCAGCCAAGGGACAGGGGGCTACTACGAGCAGTACTTC. This gives the protein CASSQGTGGYYEQYF. The genes are TRBV14 and TRBJ2-7; 11 nucleotides align to TRBD1. Germline CDR1 SGHDN, CDR2 FVKESK. V was clipped by 1 base and J by 3 bases; unmatched bases: 2. CDR3 length: 15 amino acids. Variable domain in full (rest from reference TRBV14 and TRBJ2-7): EAGVTQFPSHSVIEKGQTVTLRCDPISGHDNLYWYRRVMGKEIKFLLHFVKESKQDESGMPNNRFLAERTGGTYSTLKVQPAELEDSGVYFCASSQGTGGYYEQYFGPGTRLTVT.

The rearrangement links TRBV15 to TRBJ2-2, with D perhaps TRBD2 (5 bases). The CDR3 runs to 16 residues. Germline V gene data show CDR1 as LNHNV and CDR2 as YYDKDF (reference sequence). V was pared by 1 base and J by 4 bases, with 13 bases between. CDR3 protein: CATSRGPGIITGELFF. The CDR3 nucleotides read TGTGCCACCAGCAGAGGGCCCGGGATTATCACCGGGGAGCTGTTTTTT.

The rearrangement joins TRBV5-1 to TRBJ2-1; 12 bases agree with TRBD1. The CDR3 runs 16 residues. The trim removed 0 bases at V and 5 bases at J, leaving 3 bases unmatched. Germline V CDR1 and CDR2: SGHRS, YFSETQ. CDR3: CASSLVGQGAHNEQFF. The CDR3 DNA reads TGCGCCAGCAGCTTGGTGGGACAGGGGGCCCACAATGAGCAGTTCTTC.

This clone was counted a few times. CDR3 nucleotides: TGTGCCAGCAGCCCCGGGACTAGCAGAAACACAGATACGCAGTATTTT. It translates to CASSPGTSRNTDTQYF. The chain recombines TRBV5-4 with TRBJ2-3, with TRBD2 identical over 9 bases. This CDR3 is built from 16 residues. Trimming took 4 bases from V and 2 from J; bases not matched to a gene: 8. The germline CDR1 and CDR2 sequences are SGHNT and YYREEE (reference sequence).

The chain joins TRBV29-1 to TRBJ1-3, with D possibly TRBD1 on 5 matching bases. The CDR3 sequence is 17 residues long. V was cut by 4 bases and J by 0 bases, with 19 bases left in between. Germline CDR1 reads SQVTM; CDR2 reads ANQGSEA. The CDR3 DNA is TGCAGCGTTGTGGGGGGGATTGAGGGGTCCTCTGGAAACACCATATATTTT. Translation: CSVVGGIEGSSGNTIYF.

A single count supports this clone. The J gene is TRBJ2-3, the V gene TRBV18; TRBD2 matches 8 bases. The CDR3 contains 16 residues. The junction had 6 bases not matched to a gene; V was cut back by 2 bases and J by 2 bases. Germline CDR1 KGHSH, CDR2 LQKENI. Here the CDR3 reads CASSPASGPPTDTQYF. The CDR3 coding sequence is TGTGCCAGCTCACCAGCTAGCGGGCCTCCCACAGATACGCAGTATTTT.

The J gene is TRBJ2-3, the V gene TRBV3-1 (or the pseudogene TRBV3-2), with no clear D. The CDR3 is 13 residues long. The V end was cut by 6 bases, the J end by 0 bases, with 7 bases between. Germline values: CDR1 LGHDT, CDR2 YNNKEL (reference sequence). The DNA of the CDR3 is TGTGCCAGCAGACCCACTAGCACAGATACGCAGTATTTT. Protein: CASRPTSTDTQYF.

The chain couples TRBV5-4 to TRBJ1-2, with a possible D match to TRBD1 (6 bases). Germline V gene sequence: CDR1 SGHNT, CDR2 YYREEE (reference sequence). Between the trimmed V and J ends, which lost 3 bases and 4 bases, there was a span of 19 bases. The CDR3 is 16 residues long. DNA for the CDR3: TGTGCCAGCAGCTCACCGGGACAAGCCAGCGCCTATGGCTACACCTTC. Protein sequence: CASSSPGQASAYGYTF. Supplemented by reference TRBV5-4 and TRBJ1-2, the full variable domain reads ETGVTQSPTHLIKTRGQQVTLRCSSQSGHNTVSWYQQALGQGPQFIFQYYREEENGRGNFPPRFSGLQFPNYSSELNVNALELDDSALYLCASSSPGQASAYGYTFGSGTRLTVV.

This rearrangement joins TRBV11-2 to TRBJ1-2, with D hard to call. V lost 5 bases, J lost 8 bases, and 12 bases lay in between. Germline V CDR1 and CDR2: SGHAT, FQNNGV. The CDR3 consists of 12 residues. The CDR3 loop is CASSPTPGGYTF. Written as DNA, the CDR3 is TGTGCCAGCAGCCCAACCCCAGGAGGCTACACCTTC.